These T cell receptor beta chains were read from a single sample in a study of blood T cell repertoires in COVID-19. Libraries were prepared by immunoSEQ multiplex PCR; TCRdb keeps only in-frame clonotypes and omits some of them. The table records some 270,000 clones, around 90% of them present only once. The specimen sequenced was PBMCs or T cells enriched from blood (not recorded which). The receptor set was obtained from a woman between 35 and 50 years old who had recovered from COVID-19. Each CDR3 is given with its conserved first and last residue. The D gene is left open where the match is weak. Clone size is not always given. Where it is, it says once, few, many or a class for expanded clones.

j_call clone_size v_call d_call cdr3_nt cdr3_aa
TRBJ1-2 - TRBV2 TRBD1 TGTGCCAGCAGTCGGACAGGGGGCGAACAGATTAACACCTTC CASSRTGGEQINTF
TRBJ2-6 - TRBV5-6 TRBD1 TGTGCCAGCAGCCGTAAACCGGGACAGCCGCTCTCTGGGGCCAACGTCCTGACTTTC CASSRKPGQPLSGANVLTF
TRBJ1-4 - TRBV18 TRBD1 TGTGCCAGCTCACCCTCTACGACAGGGGCTAATGAAAAACTGTTTTTT CASSPSTTGANEKLFF
TRBJ2-1 few TRBV13 TRBD1 TGTGCCAGCAGCTTATCAGGACAGGGGTGGGATGAGCAGTTCTTC CASSLSGQGWDEQFF
TRBJ2-1 - TRBV7-2 - TGTGCCAGCAGCTTAGCGCTTGGTAGCGGCTACAATGAGCAGTTCTTC CASSLALGSGYNEQFF
TRBJ1-2 - TRBV7-2 TRBD1 TGTGCCAGCAGCCTCCCGGGACAGGGTTATGGCTACACCTTC CASSLPGQGYGYTF
TRBJ2-5 - TRBV11-2 - TGTGCCAGCAGCCAGGGTTGGCAAGAGACCCAGTACTTC CASSQGWQETQYF
TRBJ1-2 - TRBV5-6 TRBD1 TGTGCCAGCAGCGGCAGGGGGCGAATGTATGGCTACACCTTC CASSGRGRMYGYTF
TRBJ2-7 - TRBV6-5 TRBD1 TGTGCCACCTCAGCGGGGGACAGGGGCCACGAGCAGTACTTC CATSAGDRGHEQYF
TRBJ1-5 - TRBV4-2 - TGTGCCAGCAGCCAACCCCCGGGGGGGTCACAGCCCCAGCATTTT CASSQPPGGSQPQHF
TRBJ1-5 - TRBV19 TRBD1 TGTGCCAGTAGTCTGGATGGGACAGGGGGCTATCAGCCCCAGCATTTT CASSLDGTGGYQPQHF
TRBJ2-2 - TRBV5-1 TRBD2 TGCGCCAGCAGCCCCGCGGGGGTAGGCGGGGAGCTGTTTTTT CASSPAGVGGELFF
TRBJ1-2 - TRBV9 TRBD1 TGTGCCAGCAGCGCCACCCCACTAACAGGGGGCAACTATGGCTACACCTTC CASSATPLTGGNYGYTF
TRBJ1-2 - TRBV9 - TGTGCCAGCAGCGTAGACAGGGATGTGGGCTACACCTTC CASSVDRDVGYTF
TRBJ1-6 - TRBV3-1/TRBV3-2 - TGTGCCAGCAGCCAAGCAGGGGTTCGGAATTCACCCCTCCACTTT CASSQAGVRNSPLHF
TRBJ2-7 - TRBV19 TRBD2 TGTGCCAGTAGTACGGGACTAGAAGCCTACGAGCAGTACTTC CASSTGLEAYEQYF
TRBJ2-3 - TRBV7-9 TRBD2 TGTGCCAGCAGCATACCTAGCGGAAGCACAGATACGCAGTATTTT CASSIPSGSTDTQYF
TRBJ1-1 - TRBV19 - TGTGCCAGTAGTATGATTTTAGGGGCCACTGAAGCTTTCTTT CASSMILGATEAFF
TRBJ2-7 - TRBV20-1 - TGCAGTGCTGGTGGGACTTTGGAGCAGTACTTC CSAGGTLEQYF
TRBJ2-1 - TRBV3-1/TRBV3-2 - TGTGCCAGCAGAACCCAACAGCACAATGAGCAGTTCTTC CASRTQQHNEQFF
TRBJ1-1 - TRBV19 - TGTGCCAGTGTGGGCCCCACGACCGAAGCTTTCTTT CASVGPTTEAFF
TRBJ2-1 - TRBV27 TRBD2 TGTGCCAGCAGTTCCTCAGCGGGAGGGTACAGTGAGCAGTTCTTC CASSSSAGGYSEQFF
TRBJ2-3 - TRBV19 TRBD2 TGTGCCAGTAAGGGACTAGCGGTCACAGATACGCAGTATTTT CASKGLAVTDTQYF
TRBJ1-3 - TRBV12-3/TRBV12-4 - TGTGCCAGCAGCAGGGATCGGAGCACCATATATTTT CASSRDRSTIYF
TRBJ2-2 once TRBV5-1 - TGCGCCAGCACCCCGACAGGCACCGGGGAGCTGTTTTTT CASTPTGTGELFF
TRBJ2-7 - TRBV7-9 TRBD2 TGTGCCAGCAGCCCAAGGACTAGCGAGTACGAGCAGTACTTC CASSPRTSEYEQYF
TRBJ2-7 - TRBV30 - TGTGCCTGGAGTCCTCTCCAAAGGGGGGGCTTCCGCGAGCAGTACTTC CAWSPLQRGGFREQYF
TRBJ2-3 - TRBV5-5 TRBD2 TGTGCCAGCGTTCTTGGAATAGCGGGGGGCACAGATACGCAGTATTTT CASVLGIAGGTDTQYF
TRBJ1-5 - TRBV19 - TGTGCCAGTAGTATACAGGACAATCAGCCCCAGCATTTT CASSIQDNQPQHF
TRBJ2-3 - TRBV28 TRBD2 TGTGCCAGCAGTTCACCTCCGGGACTAGCGGGAACCCGCACAGATACGCAGTATTTT CASSSPPGLAGTRTDTQYF
TRBJ1-3 - TRBV4-3 TRBD1 TGCGCCAGCAGCCAGACGACAGGGGGCCTAAACACCATATATTTT CASSQTTGGLNTIYF
TRBJ2-7 once TRBV5-5 - TGTGCCAGCAGCTTAGGCGGCGGAACCTACGAGCAGTACTTC CASSLGGGTYEQYF
TRBJ2-3 once TRBV5-1 - TGCGCCAGCAGCTTGGCACTAGCTCCCAAGTCGCAGTATTTT CASSLALAPKSQYF
TRBJ2-5 - TRBV5-1 TRBD2 TGCGCCAGCAGCTTTAGCGGGGGGCGAGAGACCCAGTACTTC CASSFSGGRETQYF
TRBJ2-7 few TRBV5-4 TRBD1 TGTGCCAGCAGCTTGGTTCCGAGGATCAGACAGGGGGCCTACGAGCAGTACTTC CASSLVPRIRQGAYEQYF
TRBJ2-1 - TRBV9 TRBD2 TGTGCCAGCAGCGTAACGGCGGGAGGCGTAGGGGAGCAGTTCTTC CASSVTAGGVGEQFF
TRBJ2-2 - TRBV18 TRBD2 TGTGCCAGCTCCGTGGGACTAGCGGGGACTACTACCGGGGAGCTGTTTTTT CASSVGLAGTTTGELFF
TRBJ2-1 - TRBV4-1 TRBD1 TGCGCCAGCAGCGAAGAATGGGACAGAGGTTACAATGAGCAGTTCTTC CASSEEWDRGYNEQFF
TRBJ2-7 - TRBV7-9 - TGTGCCAGCAGCTTTAGTCCCGGACATTTCTCCTACGAGCAGTACTTC CASSFSPGHFSYEQYF
TRBJ2-7 - TRBV4-2 - TGTGCCAGCAGCCAAGAATTAGGTGGGAGTGGGTCCTACGAGCAGTACTTC CASSQELGGSGSYEQYF
TRBJ2-2 - TRBV5-4 TRBD2 TGTGCCAGCAGCTTGAGCGGGGGGTTCGGGGAGCTGTTTTTT CASSLSGGFGELFF
TRBJ1-3 - TRBV30 - TGTGCCTGGAGTCACGGACAGAACTCATTAAACTCTGGAAACACCATATATTTT CAWSHGQNSLNSGNTIYF
TRBJ1-4 - TRBV5-6 - TGTGCCAGCAGCTTCATATCAGGGGATCAAGAAAAACTGTTTTTT CASSFISGDQEKLFF